This paragraph reports one T cell receptor (beta chain). Its target is not known. The sample has other DNA sequences that encode this CDR3 too. The length of the CDR3 is 16 residues. V lost 5 bases and J lost 2; bases outside the gene matches: 4. CDR1 MDHEN and CDR2 SYDVKM come from the germline V gene. Primers: 60 Vbeta forward and 13 Jbeta reverse. Sequenced by immunoSEQ multiplex PCR; TCRdb stores in-frame clones only, minus some. The data hold some 200,000 clones, with roughly 80% observed a single time. The data were obtained in a study of cytomegalovirus exposure and HLA in healthy donors. General study results and limits: In a later analysis, parvovirus B19, influenza, CMV and Epstein-Barr virus appeared linked to several top co-occurrence clusters.

The rearrangement joins TRBV28 to TRBJ2-1; TRBD1 aligns across 12 bases. This TCR was recovered from a woman in her 50s in good health and CMV-seropositive. Sequencing was done on a sample of PBMCs. CDR3 sequence: CASSGTGGVAYNEQFF. The CDR3 region has the DNA TGTGCCAGCAGTGGGACAGGGGGCGTTGCCTACAATGAGCAGTTCTTC.